The 2 T cell receptor beta chains given below trace back to one sample, sequenced in a study of blood T cell repertoires in COVID-19. Using immunoSEQ multiplex PCR, the repertoire was profiled, and TCRdb retains in-frame clones only, with some absent. Of 330,000 or so clones listed, roughly nine tenths were seen once; the top ten hold about 2.7%. The sample consisted of PBMCs or T cells enriched from blood (not recorded which). These receptors were obtained from a woman in her twenties or thirties who had recovered from COVID-19.

CDR3 region: CASSISGGALGETQYF. The CDR3 DNA is TGTGCCAGCAGCATTAGCGGGGGGGCTCTTGGAGAGACCCAGTACTTC. The J gene is TRBJ2-5, the V gene TRBV9, with TRBD2 identical over 11 bases. Germline values: CDR1 SGDLS, CDR2 YYNGEE. With 4 bases clipped from V and 4 bases from J, the junction kept 9 bases outside the gene matches. There are 16 residues in the CDR3.

The V call is TRBV10-3, the J call TRBJ2-5; 9 nucleotides line up with TRBD2. J lost 2 bases, V lost 11 bases, and 12 bases had no gene match. CDR3 length equals 15 residues. Germline CDR1 ENHRY, CDR2 SYGVKD. CDR3 sequence reads: CASGRASGEQETQYF. CDR3 in DNA: TGTGCCTCGGGACGGGCTAGCGGGGAACAAGAGACCCAGTACTTC.